The 20 T cell receptor beta chains in this list originate from one sample, sequenced in a study of shared clonotypes between healthy human individuals. TCRdb's copy holds only in-frame clones and misses some; the assay was immunoSEQ multiplex PCR. The sample contains more than 2 million clones, 90% to 96% of which appear only once. Input material: naive CD4+ T cells sorted from blood. Subset of the sample: CD45RA+ positively selected. These receptors originate from a young man in good health.

This clone was recorded only once. V gene TRBV21-1 combines with J gene TRBJ2-1; the table's D call TRBD1 went unverified against the DNA. TRBV21-1 is a known pseudogene. CDR3 size: 19 residues. CDR3 residues: CASSKARPGQGSSYNEQFF. The DNA for the CDR3 is TGTGCCAGCAGCAAAGCGCGTCCAGGGCAGGGGAGCTCCTACAATGAGCAGTTCTTC.

As for this clone: The same CDR3 can be traced to other DNA sequences in this sample. The chain is built from TRBV6-6 and TRBJ1-5; no reliable D call. V dropped 2 bases and J dropped 0 bases, with 8 bases sitting between them. The CDR3 sequence is 15 residues long. Germline values: CDR1 MNHNY, CDR2 SVGAGI (reference sequence). The CDR3 is CASSYVGSSNQPQHF. CDR3 DNA: TGTGCCAGCAGTTACGTGGGAAGTAGCAATCAGCCCCAGCATTTT.

This clone appeared a single time. The V gene is TRBV10-3, the J gene TRBJ2-7, with D perhaps being TRBD1 or TRBD2 (5 bases each). V dropped 4 bases and J dropped 3 bases, with 16 bases sitting between them. The CDR3 contains 15 residues. In germline, CDR1 is ENHRY, CDR2 SYGVKD. CDR3 sequence (DNA): TGTGCCATCAGTGTCAACCGGGACGGCTTCTACGAGCAGTACTTC. Protein sequence: CAISVNRDGFYEQYF.

This rearrangement joins TRBV9 to TRBJ1-1; no clear D gene. Germline V gives CDR1 SGDLS, CDR2 YYNGEE. CDR3 length: 14 amino acids. V was trimmed by 4 bases and J by 1 base, leaving 11 bases between them. This CDR3 reads CASSPVGPNTEAFF. The CDR3 region has the DNA TGTGCCAGCAGCCCTGTTGGACCGAACACTGAAGCTTTCTTT.

This chain uses TRBV7-9 with TRBJ1-1, with D perhaps TRBD1 (6 bases). CDR1 SEHNR and CDR2 FQNEAQ come from the germline V gene (reference sequence). Deletions cut 2 bases from V and 6 bases from J, with 13 bases between. The length of the CDR3 is 14 residues. The DNA of the CDR3 is TGTGCCAGCAGCTTACAGACAGGCTCGGCTGAAGCTTTCTTT. This gives the protein CASSLQTGSAEAFF.

This rearrangement joins TRBV11-2 to TRBJ2-5, with D possibly TRBD2 on 6 matching bases. The CDR3 runs 15 residues. The germline CDR1 and CDR2 sequences are SGHAT and FQNNGV. The germline V and J ends were trimmed by 4 bases and 2 bases, with 14 bases remaining between them. CDR3 sequence reads: CASSSLPTSQETQYF. The DNA of the CDR3 is TGTGCCAGCAGCTCCCTCCCGACTAGTCAAGAGACCCAGTACTTC.

This clone occurred once. J is TRBJ2-2 and V is TRBV10-3; unclear D gene. V was pared by 6 bases and J by 0 bases, with 8 bases between. From germline, CDR1 is ENHRY and CDR2 SYGVKD. The CDR3 runs to 14 residues. CDR3 nucleotide sequence: TGTGCCATCAGGATGGGCCCGAACACCGGGGAGCTGTTTTTT. This codes for CAIRMGPNTGELFF.

CDR3 protein: CSARWSYEQYF. The CDR3 coding sequence is TGCAGTGCTAGGTGGAGCTACGAGCAGTACTTC. The chain links TRBV20-1 to TRBJ2-7; D uncertain. The V end was cut by 3 bases, the J end by 3 bases, with 6 bases between. CDR3 length equals 11 residues. Germline V gene sequence: CDR1 DFQATT, CDR2 SNEGSKA (reference sequence).

The chain recombines TRBV7-6 with TRBJ2-7; D unresolved. The germline V and J ends were trimmed by 0 bases and 5 bases, with 5 bases remaining between them. Germline V lookup: CDR1 SGHVS, CDR2 FNYEAQ. The CDR3 runs 12 residues. The CDR3 spells CASSLASHEQYF. The CDR3 bases are TGTGCCAGCAGCTTAGCGTCCCACGAGCAGTACTTC.

This chain uses TRBV19 with TRBJ2-1; TRBD2 matches 8 bases. Germline CDR1 is LNHDA and CDR2 is SQIVND (reference sequence). Losses at the gene ends were 6 bases for V and 0 bases for J; bases not matched to a gene: 4. The CDR3 loop spans 15 amino acids. The CDR3 DNA follows: TGTGCCAGTAGATTAGCGGGGCCCTCCTACAATGAGCAGTTCTTC. Amino acids: CASRLAGPSYNEQFF.

CDR3 sequence (DNA): TGTGCCAGCAGCGTATTCGGTCGCGCGAACACCGGGGAGCTGTTTTTT. Translating it yields CASSVFGRANTGELFF. The chain joins TRBV9 to TRBJ2-2; no clear D gene. This CDR3 comprises 16 residues. The ends were cut back, 1 base at V and 0 bases at J, with 10 bases in the middle. Per germline, CDR1 SGDLS and CDR2 YYNGEE.

This clone was seen once. The chain links TRBV4-2 to TRBJ2-7, with D perhaps matching TRBD2 (5 bases). With 1 base removed from V and 2 bases from J, the gap between germline ends came to 9 bases. The CDR3 covers 14 residues. The V gene's germline CDR1 is LGHNA and CDR2 YNFKEQ. This chain's CDR3 is CASSQAGKTYEQYF. The DNA of the CDR3 is TGTGCCAGCAGCCAAGCGGGAAAGACCTACGAGCAGTACTTC.

The V and J genes are TRBV9 and TRBJ1-1, with a weak D call TRBD1 (6 bases). Germline values: CDR1 SGDLS, CDR2 YYNGEE. Deletions cut 6 bases from V and 2 bases from J, with 17 bases between. CDR3 length: 15 residues. The CDR3 loop reads CASTMMGGGNTEAFF. The CDR3 coding sequence is TGTGCCAGCACTATGATGGGAGGGGGAAACACTGAAGCTTTCTTT.

This chain connects TRBV7-8 to TRBJ2-6, with unresolved D. V was shortened by 3 bases and J by 0 bases, with 6 bases between the two germline ends. This CDR3 has 15 residues. Germline assignment: CDR1 SGHVS and CDR2 FQNEAQ. The CDR3 reads CASSFPFSGANVLTF. CDR3 nucleotide sequence: TGTGCCAGCAGCTTTCCGTTCTCTGGGGCCAACGTCCTGACTTTC. The full variable domain, rest sourced from reference TRBV7-8 and TRBJ2-6, is GAGVSQSPRYKVAKRGQDVALRCDPISGHVSLFWYQQALGQGPEFLTYFQNEAQLDKSGLPSDRFFAERPEGSVSTLKIQRTQQEDSAVYLCASSFPFSGANVLTFGAGSRLTVL.

The CDR3 is CASSIDFPTDSNEQFF. CDR3 bases: TGTGCCAGTAGTATAGATTTCCCCACAGACTCCAATGAGCAGTTCTTC. The chain links TRBV19 to TRBJ2-1, with no clear D. From germline, CDR1 is LNHDA and CDR2 SQIVND (reference sequence). The CDR3 totals 16 residues. Trimming removed 0 bases at V and 6 bases at J, with 15 bases between.

With respect to this clone: Other DNA sequences in this specimen translate into the identical CDR3. The V and J genes are TRBV11-2 and TRBJ2-7; perhaps TRBD2 as D (5 bases). Trimming stripped 0 bases from V and 0 bases from J, with 9 bases between. Germline V CDR1 and CDR2: SGHAT, FQNNGV. CDR3 size: 15 residues. This CDR3 reads CASSLDAGSSYEQYF. The CDR3 DNA reads as TGTGCCAGCAGCTTAGACGCGGGTAGCTCCTACGAGCAGTACTTC.

This chain links TRBV5-4 with TRBJ1-5; 7 bases map to TRBD1. The trim removed 4 bases at V and 10 bases at J, leaving 5 bases unmatched. The CDR3 has 12 amino acids. Germline V lookup: CDR1 SGHNT, CDR2 YYREEE (reference sequence). Here the CDR3 DNA reads TGTGCCAGCAGCCCGCAGGGGGAACCCCAGCATTTT. Amino acids: CASSPQGEPQHF.

About this clone: This sample also contains other DNA sequences that code for the same CDR3. The V gene is TRBV5-1, the J gene TRBJ2-1; TRBD1 is a possible D gene (5 bases). V shed 5 bases and J shed 1 base, with 10 bases lying between them. Germline CDR1 reads SGHRS; CDR2 reads YFSETQ. This CDR3 region has 14 residues. The CDR3 nucleotides read TGCGCCAGCAGTCTGGACACTTCCTACAATGAGCAGTTCTTC. It translates to CASSLDTSYNEQFF.

The chain has TRBV7-9 and TRBJ2-7, with D perhaps matching TRBD2 (6 bases). Germline V CDR1 and CDR2: SEHNR, FQNEAQ (reference sequence). V gave up 6 bases and J gave up 0 bases, with 9 bases separating them. This CDR3 is built from 13 residues. The DNA of the CDR3 is TGTGCCAGCAGAAAGGAGGGCTCCTACGAGCAGTACTTC. It is translated as CASRKEGSYEQYF.

The genes are TRBV28 and TRBJ1-2; 8 nucleotides line up with TRBD1. Trimming removed 4 bases from V and 6 bases from J; junction bases left unmatched: 10. The CDR3 is 15 residues long. Per the germline V gene, CDR1 is MDHEN and CDR2 is SYDVKM. As DNA, the CDR3 is TGTGCCAGCAGTTCCTTAGGACAGGGCACCGATGGCTACACCTTC. The encoded protein is CASSSLGQGTDGYTF.